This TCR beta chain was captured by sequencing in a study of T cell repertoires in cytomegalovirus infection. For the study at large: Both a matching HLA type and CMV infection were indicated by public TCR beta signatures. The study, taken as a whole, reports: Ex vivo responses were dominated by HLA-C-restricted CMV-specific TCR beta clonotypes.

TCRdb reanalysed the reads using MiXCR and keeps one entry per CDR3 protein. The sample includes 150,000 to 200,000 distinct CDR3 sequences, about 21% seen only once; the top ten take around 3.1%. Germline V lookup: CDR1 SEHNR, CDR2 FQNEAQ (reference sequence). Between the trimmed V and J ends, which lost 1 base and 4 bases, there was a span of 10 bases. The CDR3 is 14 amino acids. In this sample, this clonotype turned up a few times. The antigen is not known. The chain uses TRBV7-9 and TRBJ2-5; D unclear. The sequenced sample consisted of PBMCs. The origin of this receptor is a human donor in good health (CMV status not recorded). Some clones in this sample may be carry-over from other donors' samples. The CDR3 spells CASSLVTIGETQYF. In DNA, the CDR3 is TGTGCCAGCAGCTTAGTCACTATTGGAGAGACCCAGTACTTC. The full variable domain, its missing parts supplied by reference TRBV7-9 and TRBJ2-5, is DTGVSQNPRHKITKRGQNVTFRCDPISEHNRLYWYRQTLGQGPEFLTYFQNEAQLEKSRLLSDRFSAERPKGSFSTLEIQRTEQGDSAMYLCASSLVTIGETQYFGPGTRLLVL.